This TCR beta chain was profiled in a study of HIV-infected patients and healthy controls. Germline values: CDR1 DFQATT, CDR2 SNEGSKA (reference sequence). V was cut by 0 bases and J by 0 bases, with 15 bases left in between. The length of the CDR3 is 18 residues. The repertoire came from unfractionated whole blood and reflected all unsorted peripheral T cells. cDNA was made from 500 ng RNA using alpha and beta constant primers. Using multiplexing indices, alpha and beta chain libraries were generated apart by chain-specific third strand synthesis. All rearrangements within a chain used one primer pair; cDNA molecules carried barcodes. The library had 12-nucleotide molecular identifiers formed by two random hexamers joined together. One entry per CDR3 protein results from TCRdb running MiXCR on the 5' RACE reads. The sample records over 10,000 distinct CDR3 sequences, approximately 5% being singletons.

This receptor was identified in an adult in good health. The chain recombines TRBV20-1 with TRBJ1-6, with a weak D call TRBD1 (5 bases). Sequencing was performed on blood. CDR3 protein: CSARDSTGRSSYNSPLHF. Here the CDR3 DNA reads TGCAGTGCTAGAGATTCTACGGGACGGTCCTCCTATAATTCACCCCTCCACTTT.